Each of the 16 T cell receptor beta chains below was sequenced from the same sample in a study of blood T cell repertoires in COVID-19. Libraries were prepared by immunoSEQ multiplex PCR; TCRdb keeps only in-frame clonotypes and omits some of them. This table has 300,000 or so clones, approximately 89% appearing once. Sequencing was carried out using peripheral blood. The receptor set was obtained from a woman in her twenties or thirties with COVID-19, enrolled during active disease.

The chain joins TRBV5-1 to TRBJ1-4, with 9 positions matching TRBD1. CDR3 length: 15 residues. J was trimmed by 5 bases and V by 1 base; bases with no gene match: 3. In germline, CDR1 is SGHRS, CDR2 YFSETQ. The CDR3 DNA follows: TGCGCCAGCAGCTTGTATGGGACAGGGAATGAAAAACTGTTTTTT. This sequence encodes CASSLYGTGNEKLFF. Full variable domain (remainder filled in from reference TRBV5-1 and TRBJ1-4): KAGVTQTPRYLIKTRGQQVTLSCSPISGHRSVSWYQQTPGQGLQFLFEYFSETQRNKGNFPGRFSGRQFSNSRSEMNVSTLELGDSALYLCASSLYGTGNEKLFFGSGTQLSVL.

The chain employs TRBV24-1 and TRBJ1-4; 9 nucleotides agree with TRBD1. Germline CDR1 is KGHDR and CDR2 is SFDVKD. V trimming: 2 bases; J trimming: 8 bases; junction bases outside the gene matches: 5. The CDR3 runs to 15 residues. The CDR3 region is CATSDSGTGQEKLFF. The DNA for the CDR3 is TGTGCCACCAGTGATTCCGGGACAGGGCAGGAAAAACTGTTTTTT.

V and J are TRBV11-2 and TRBJ1-1; D is unclear. Germline V CDR1 and CDR2: SGHAT, FQNNGV. This CDR3 is built from 15 residues. V lost 0 bases and J lost 4, with 12 bases in between. CDR3 protein: CASSLDMREATEAFF. DNA for the CDR3: TGTGCCAGCAGCTTAGATATGAGGGAGGCCACTGAAGCTTTCTTT.

For the CDR3, the DNA is TGTGCCAGCCAAGGGACTTTATGGACTGAAGCTTTCTTT. This codes for CASQGTLWTEAFF. The V and J genes are TRBV12-3 or TRBV12-4 and TRBJ1-1; D may be TRBD1 (5 bases). V lost 8 bases and J 5 bases, leaving 15 bases between the germline ends. The CDR3 runs to 13 residues.

This chain links TRBV19 with TRBJ2-1; TRBD2 aligns across 11 bases. V dropped 3 bases and J dropped 6; count of bases not matched to a gene: 4. CDR3 length: 15 amino acids. Germline V gives CDR1 LNHDA, CDR2 SQIVND (reference sequence). CDR3 region: CASSIGTSGFNEQFF. CDR3 nucleotides: TGTGCCAGTAGTATCGGGACTAGCGGCTTCAATGAGCAGTTCTTC. Full variable domain (outside the CDR3, taken from reference TRBV19 and TRBJ2-1): DGGITQSPKYLFRKEGQNVTLSCEQNLNHDAMYWYRQDPGQGLRLIYYSQIVNDFQKGDIAEGYSVSREKKESFPLTVTSAQKNPTAFYLCASSIGTSGFNEQFFGPGTRLTVL.

J is TRBJ1-1 and V is TRBV27, with D unclear. This CDR3 comprises 13 residues. Between the trimmed V and J ends, which lost 8 bases and 5 bases, there was a span of 15 bases. Germline V gene lookup returns CDR1 MNHEY and CDR2 SMNVEV (reference sequence). In DNA form, the CDR3 reads TGTGCCAGCGGCGAGGTTATTTGGACTGAAGCTTTCTTT. It yields the protein CASGEVIWTEAFF.

This rearrangement joins TRBV5-1 to TRBJ1-2; TRBD1 agrees at 9 bases. The germline gives CDR1 SGHRS, CDR2 YFSETQ. The CDR3 is 17 amino acids. Trimming took 3 bases from V and 10 from J; bases not matched to a gene: 19. The CDR3, as DNA: TGCGCCAGCAGCTCACGGACAGGGGTGGGCTTCTGGGGGGACTACACCTTC. Its protein is CASSSRTGVGFWGDYTF.

This rearrangement joins TRBV2 to TRBJ2-7, with 8 bases lining up with TRBD2. Trimming removed 4 bases from V and 7 bases from J; junction bases left unmatched: 12. There are 15 residues in the CDR3. Germline lookup yields CDR1 SNHLY and CDR2 FYNNEI. This CDR3 is CASSVTGGSSGEQYF. The CDR3 DNA reads TGTGCCAGCAGTGTAACGGGAGGGTCTTCAGGGGAGCAGTACTTC.

J is TRBJ1-5 and V is TRBV27, with 7 bases that match TRBD1. The ends lost 3 bases at V and 3 bases at J; junction bases unmatched: 2. Germline V gene lookup returns CDR1 MNHEY and CDR2 SMNVEV (reference sequence). This CDR3 is 14 amino acids long. The CDR3 DNA reads TGTGCCAGCAGTTTTGGACAGGCCAATCAGCCCCAGCATTTT. It specifies CASSFGQANQPQHF.

The sample holds one count of this clone. CDR3 DNA sequence: TGCGCCAGCAGCTTGATCGGGAGGGATCAGCCCCAGCATTTT. This gives the protein CASSLIGRDQPQHF. The chain joins TRBV5-1 to TRBJ1-5, with D unclear. V was trimmed by 1 base and J by 5 bases, leaving 10 bases between them. The CDR3 has 14 residues. From germline, CDR1 is SGHRS and CDR2 YFSETQ.

This clone was detected once. The rearrangement uses TRBV5-1 and TRBJ2-2; 11 nucleotides align to TRBD2. The CDR3 totals 15 residues. Germline assignment: CDR1 SGHRS and CDR2 YFSETQ. V shed 2 bases and J 4 bases; nucleotides not matched to a gene: 1. The CDR3 nucleotides read TGCGCCAGCAGCTTCACTAGCGGGGGCACCGGGGAGCTGTTTTTT. Protein product: CASSFTSGGTGELFF.

The chain recombines TRBV6-5 with TRBJ2-1; maybe TRBD2 (5 bases). CDR3 length equals 11 residues. V was cut by 4 bases and J by 9 bases, with 7 bases left in between. CDR1 and CDR2 from the germline V gene are MNHEY and SVGAGI. The CDR3 loop is CASSLGSEQFF. The CDR3 DNA reads TGTGCCAGCAGTTTGGGGAGTGAGCAGTTCTTC.

This rearrangement joins TRBV6-5 to TRBJ2-7; 8 nucleotides align to TRBD1. The germline V gene has CDR1 MNHEY and CDR2 SVGAGI. The CDR3 contains 16 residues. Trimming removed 0 bases from V and 4 bases from J; junction bases left unmatched: 8. CDR3 DNA: TGTGCCAGCAGTTACTCGGGCAGGGGGCGCGGGTACGAGCAGTACTTC. The encoded protein is CASSYSGRGRGYEQYF.

This sequence joins TRBV11-2 and TRBJ2-1; TRBD2 matches at 14 bases. Trimming took 4 bases from V and 9 from J; bases not matched to a gene: 5. From germline, CDR1 is SGHAT and CDR2 FQNNGV. The CDR3 loop spans 15 amino acids. The CDR3 sequence is CASSSTSGRAIEQFF. The CDR3 DNA sequence: TGTGCCAGCAGCTCGACTAGCGGGAGGGCCATTGAGCAGTTCTTC. Drawing the rest from reference TRBV11-2 and TRBJ2-1, the complete variable domain is EAGVAQSPRYKIIEKRQSVAFWCNPISGHATLYWYQQILGQGPKLLIQFQNNGVVDDSQLPKDRFSAERLKGVDSTLKIQPAKLEDSAVYLCASSSTSGRAIEQFFGPGTRLTVL.

This clone showed up just once. The rearrangement links TRBV11-3 to TRBJ2-7; D possibly corresponds to TRBD1 (6 bases). CDR1 is SGHNT and CDR2 is YENEEA in the germline V gene. The CDR3 consists of 13 residues. Trimming took off 4 bases at V and 7 bases at J, with 14 bases between the two ends. The CDR3 region is CASSSDPGEEQYF. The CDR3 bases are TGTGCCAGCAGCTCCGACCCAGGGGAAGAGCAGTACTTC.

This clone was detected only once. This chain connects TRBV28 to TRBJ2-7, with 8 bases that match TRBD1. The germline gives CDR1 MDHEN, CDR2 SYDVKM. V dropped 5 bases and J dropped 2; count of bases not matched to a gene: 5. This CDR3 has 14 amino acids. CDR3 protein: CASSPTGGPYEQYF. In DNA form, the CDR3 reads TGTGCCAGCAGTCCAACAGGGGGGCCCTACGAGCAGTACTTC.